A single sample gave rise to the 23 T cell receptor beta chains below, sequenced in a study of blood T cell repertoires in COVID-19. Using immunoSEQ multiplex PCR, the repertoire was profiled, and TCRdb retains in-frame clones only, with some absent. The data show hundreds of thousands of clones, around nine tenths seen once. Sequencing used PBMCs or T cells enriched from blood (not recorded which). The receptors come from a woman between 55 and 75 years old in a cohort exposed to, infected with or recovered from COVID-19 (not recorded which).

The chain couples TRBV18 to TRBJ1-5, with 7 bases aligning to TRBD1. Germline loops: CDR1 KGHSH, CDR2 LQKENI. With V trimmed by 3 bases and J by 0 bases, 5 bases remained unmatched. The CDR3 runs 16 residues. CDR3 amino acids: CASSPVGQNSNQPQHF. In DNA, the CDR3 is TGTGCCAGCTCACCCGTGGGACAGAATAGCAATCAGCCCCAGCATTTT.

The chain has TRBV20-1 and TRBJ1-4; 7 nucleotides agree with TRBD1. Per germline, CDR1 DFQATT and CDR2 SNEGSKA (reference sequence). The CDR3 runs 10 residues. Trimming at V came to 6 bases and at J to 14 bases, leaving 6 bases not matched to a gene. CDR3 DNA sequence: TGCAGTGCCCGGGACAGAGGTCTGTTTTTT. This sequence encodes CSARDRGLFF.

The chain joins TRBV6-5 to TRBJ2-3; maybe TRBD2 (5 bases). Between the trimmed V and J ends, which lost 2 bases and 6 bases, there was a span of 12 bases. CDR3 length equals 14 residues. Germline V lookup: CDR1 MNHEY, CDR2 SVGAGI. The DNA of the CDR3 is TGTGCCAGCAGTTACGACGGAGGCATTGATACGCAGTATTTT. Encoded protein: CASSYDGGIDTQYF.

This chain connects TRBV18 to TRBJ1-4, with 7 bases aligning to TRBD1. This CDR3 comprises 16 residues. Unmatched junction bases numbered 10, after V lost 4 bases and J lost 5 bases. Per the germline V gene, CDR1 is KGHSH and CDR2 is LQKENI. This CDR3 reads CASSRTRDSVNEKLFF. The CDR3 DNA follows: TGTGCCAGCTCACGGACGAGGGACAGCGTAAATGAAAAACTGTTTTTT.

The rearrangement uses TRBV15 and TRBJ1-4, with TRBD1 matching 7 bases. CDR3 length: 12 residues. After removal of 6 bases from V and 10 bases from J, the junction contained 5 bases not matched to a gene. Germline CDR1 is LNHNV and CDR2 is YYDKDF (reference sequence). The CDR3 sequence: CATSRDRVKLFF. CDR3 bases: TGTGCCACCAGTCGCGACAGGGTAAAACTGTTTTTT. Variable domain in full (rest from reference TRBV15 and TRBJ1-4): DAMVIQNPRYQVTQFGKPVTLSCSQTLNHNVMYWYQQKSSQAPKLLFHYYDKDFNNEADTPDNFQSRRPNTSFCFLDIRSPGLGDTAMYLCATSRDRVKLFFGSGTQLSVL.

This clone showed up just a few times. V usage is TRBV6-5 and J usage is TRBJ1-1, with 8 bases matching TRBD1. J gave up 3 bases and V 5 bases, and 5 bases lay outside the gene matches. Germline loops: CDR1 MNHEY, CDR2 SVGAGI. This CDR3 has 14 amino acids. The chain's CDR3 is CASSRTGQDTEAFF. CDR3 DNA: TGTGCCAGCAGTAGAACGGGACAGGACACTGAAGCTTTCTTT.

The chain employs TRBV11-1 and TRBJ2-5; 7 nucleotides match TRBD2. CDR1 is SGHAT and CDR2 is FQDESV in the germline V gene (reference sequence). Trimming took 5 bases from V and 5 from J; bases not matched to a gene: 5. The CDR3 consists of 13 residues. Here the CDR3 reads CASSGLGSETQYF. CDR3 nucleotides: TGTGCCAGCAGCGGACTAGGCAGTGAGACCCAGTACTTC.

The chain couples TRBV24-1 to TRBJ1-1; TRBD1 agrees at 10 bases. This CDR3 is built from 15 residues. CDR1 is KGHDR, CDR2 SFDVKD, per germline. J gave up 10 bases and V 3 bases, and 10 bases lay outside the gene matches. In DNA, the CDR3 is TGTGCCACCAGTGATCCCGGGACAGGGGCACGTGGAGCTTTCTTT. Translated: CATSDPGTGARGAFF.

CDR3 sequence reads: CATSRDRPTGGETQYF. Written as DNA, the CDR3 is TGTGCCACCAGCAGAGATAGGCCGACAGGGGGGGAGACCCAGTACTTC. The chain joins TRBV15 to TRBJ2-5; TRBD1 aligns across 9 bases. The CDR3 is 16 residues long. Trimming took 0 bases from V and 5 from J; bases not matched to a gene: 7. Germline-derived CDR1 and CDR2 are LNHNV and YYDKDF (reference sequence).

The chain is built from TRBV11-3 and TRBJ1-5; D gene unclear. Trimming removed 2 bases at V and 5 bases at J, with 13 bases between. CDR3 size: 15 residues. Germline CDR1 is SGHNT and CDR2 is YENEEA. The CDR3 DNA reads as TGTGCCAGCAGCTTACCACGGTCGGAGGATCAGCCCCAGCATTTT. Its protein is CASSLPRSEDQPQHF.

J is TRBJ2-5 and V is TRBV12-5, with D hard to call. This CDR3 spans 13 amino acids. The V gene lost 2 bases and the J gene lost 5 bases, with 9 bases spanning the gap. From germline, CDR1 is LGHNT and CDR2 FRNRAP. DNA of the CDR3: TGTGCTAGTGGTTTGTTAACGCGGGAGACCCAGTACTTC. Translating it yields CASGLLTRETQYF.

CDR3 DNA sequence: TGTGCCTGGAGATCAACCGGGACAGGGGGTCTATCGAACTATGGCTACACCTTC. Translating gives CAWRSTGTGGLSNYGYTF. J is TRBJ1-2 and V is TRBV30; TRBD1 agrees at 11 bases. The V and J ends lost 3 bases and 2 bases, in that order; junction bases with no gene match: 14. The CDR3 extends over 18 amino acids. Germline values: CDR1 GTSNPN, CDR2 SVGIG (reference sequence).

The V and J genes are TRBV7-2 and TRBJ2-1; TRBD1 matches 8 bases. Trimming took 5 bases from V and 7 from J; bases not matched to a gene: 4. The CDR3 loop spans 13 amino acids. Germline V gene sequence: CDR1 SGHTA, CDR2 FQGNSA. The CDR3 nucleotides read TGTGCCAGCAGCAAGGACAGGGTAAATGAGCAGTTCTTC. It codes for CASSKDRVNEQFF.

V usage is TRBV30 and J usage is TRBJ2-7, with TRBD1 as a possible D gene (5 bases). Germline V CDR1 and CDR2: GTSNPN, SVGIG (reference sequence). The CDR3 covers 17 residues. Trimming left V 3 bases short and J 1 base short, with 22 bases between. The CDR3 sequence: CAWSVRGTGPISYEQYF. The CDR3 nucleotides are TGTGCCTGGAGCGTAAGGGGAACAGGCCCCATATCCTACGAGCAGTACTTC.

V gene TRBV19 combines with J gene TRBJ1-5, with 9 positions matching TRBD1. This CDR3 is built from 16 residues. With V trimmed by 7 bases and J by 4 bases, 11 bases remained unmatched. Germline V lookup: CDR1 LNHDA, CDR2 SQIVND (reference sequence). The CDR3 DNA reads TGTGCCAGTACCCATAACCGCGACAGGGGGAATCAGCCCCAGCATTTT. Residues: CASTHNRDRGNQPQHF. Together with reference TRBV19 and TRBJ1-5, the CDR3 gives the full variable domain: DGGITQSPKYLFRKEGQNVTLSCEQNLNHDAMYWYRQDPGQGLRLIYYSQIVNDFQKGDIAEGYSVSREKKESFPLTVTSAQKNPTAFYLCASTHNRDRGNQPQHFGDGTRLSIL.

This clone has only a few counts. This chain links TRBV5-6 with TRBJ1-6; 9 bases map to TRBD1. The CDR3 is 15 amino acids. Germline V CDR1 and CDR2: SGHDT, YYEEEE. V was clipped by 4 bases and J by 8 bases; unmatched bases: 7. The CDR3 here is CASSGRDRVYSPLHF. The CDR3 coding sequence is TGTGCCAGCAGCGGCCGGGACAGGGTCTATTCACCCCTCCACTTT.

The chain is built from TRBV2 and TRBJ2-5, with 9 bases aligning to TRBD1. CDR1 and CDR2 from the germline V gene are SNHLY and FYNNEI. The V and J ends lost 5 bases and 5 bases, in that order; junction bases with no gene match: 6. The CDR3 has 14 amino acids. The CDR3 DNA sequence: TGTGCCAGCAGTCCTCGACAGGGGGGCGAGACCCAGTACTTC. Translation gives CASSPRQGGETQYF.

The rearrangement joins TRBV5-1 to TRBJ2-5, with 11 bases identical to TRBD2. V lost 0 bases, J lost 2 bases, and 9 bases stayed unmatched. The CDR3 consists of 18 residues. Germline V gene data show CDR1 as SGHRS and CDR2 as YFSETQ. The CDR3: CASSLESGTSGRQETQYF. DNA of the CDR3: TGCGCCAGCAGCTTGGAATCCGGGACTAGCGGTCGTCAAGAGACCCAGTACTTC. The full variable domain, completed using reference TRBV5-1 and TRBJ2-5, is KAGVTQTPRYLIKTRGQQVTLSCSPISGHRSVSWYQQTPGQGLQFLFEYFSETQRNKGNFPGRFSGRQFSNSRSEMNVSTLELGDSALYLCASSLESGTSGRQETQYFGPGTRLLVL.

This clone was counted between two and nine times. The CDR3 spells CASSEGNSRVPETQYF. The CDR3 DNA sequence: TGTGCCAGCAGTGAAGGTAATTCCAGGGTTCCAGAGACCCAGTACTTC. The gene calls are TRBV6-1 and TRBJ2-5; weak D call: TRBD1 (5 bases). The CDR3 loop spans 16 amino acids. Germline V gene data show CDR1 as MNHNS and CDR2 as SASEGT. Trimming pared 1 base from V and 4 bases from J, leaving 16 bases between.

The chain combines TRBV30 with TRBJ1-2; the match to TRBD1 covers 8 bases. The germline V gene has CDR1 GTSNPN and CDR2 SVGIG (reference sequence). The V segment lost 4 bases and the J segment 5 bases; nucleotides outside the gene matches: 6. This CDR3 is built from 13 residues. The CDR3 DNA sequence: TGTGCCTGGATAAGACAGGGGCTTTATGGCTACACCTTC. Protein product: CAWIRQGLYGYTF.

V usage is TRBV10-3 and J usage is TRBJ2-1; TRBD1 is a possible D gene (6 bases). This CDR3 is 16 amino acids long. In germline, CDR1 is ENHRY, CDR2 SYGVKD. V lost 4 bases and J lost 4, with 17 bases in between. The CDR3 sequence is CAISGEQGSGYNEQFF. CDR3 coding DNA: TGTGCCATCAGTGGGGAACAGGGTTCTGGGTACAATGAGCAGTTCTTC.

This clone was seen once. V is TRBV5-1 and J is TRBJ1-3; D perhaps matches TRBD1 (6 bases). Germline-derived CDR1 and CDR2 are SGHRS and YFSETQ. The V and J ends lost 4 bases and 0 bases respectively, with 17 bases between them. The CDR3 covers 17 residues. For the CDR3, the DNA is TGCGCCAGCAGCGTGGACAGCACTTTCAGCTCTGGAAACACCATATATTTT. This gives the protein CASSVDSTFSSGNTIYF. Looking up the rest from reference TRBV5-1 and TRBJ1-3 gives the full variable domain: KAGVTQTPRYLIKTRGQQVTLSCSPISGHRSVSWYQQTPGQGLQFLFEYFSETQRNKGNFPGRFSGRQFSNSRSEMNVSTLELGDSALYLCASSVDSTFSSGNTIYFGEGSWLTVV.

Here the CDR3 DNA reads TGCAGCGTTTGTAAGGGACAGGGCCCCTACGAGCAGTACTTC. This encodes CSVCKGQGPYEQYF. The chain uses TRBV29-1 and TRBJ2-7, with 9 bases that match TRBD1. The germline V gene encodes CDR1 SQVTM and CDR2 ANQGSEA. Trimming at V came to 5 bases and at J to 2 bases, leaving 7 bases not matched to a gene. The CDR3 is made up of 14 amino acids.